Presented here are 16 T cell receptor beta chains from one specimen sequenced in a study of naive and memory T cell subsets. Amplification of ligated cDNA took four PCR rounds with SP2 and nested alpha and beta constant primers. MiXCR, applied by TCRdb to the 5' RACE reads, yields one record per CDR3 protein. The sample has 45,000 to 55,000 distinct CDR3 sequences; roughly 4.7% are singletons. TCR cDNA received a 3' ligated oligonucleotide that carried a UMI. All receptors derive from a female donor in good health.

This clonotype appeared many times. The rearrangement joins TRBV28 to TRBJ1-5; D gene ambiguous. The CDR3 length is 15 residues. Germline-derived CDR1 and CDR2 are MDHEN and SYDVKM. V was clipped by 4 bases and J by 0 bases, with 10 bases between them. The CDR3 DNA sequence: TGTGCCAGCAGTTGGGGAGTTAATAGCAATCAGCCCCAGCATTTT. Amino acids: CASSWGVNSNQPQHF.

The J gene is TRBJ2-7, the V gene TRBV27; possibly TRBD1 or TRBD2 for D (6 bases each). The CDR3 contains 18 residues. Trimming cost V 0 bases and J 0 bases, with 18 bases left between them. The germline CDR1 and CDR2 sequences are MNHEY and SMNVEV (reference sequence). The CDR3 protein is CASSLSRGIQGSSYEQYF. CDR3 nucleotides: TGTGCCAGCAGTTTATCCCGGGGGATACAGGGAAGCTCCTACGAGCAGTACTTC.

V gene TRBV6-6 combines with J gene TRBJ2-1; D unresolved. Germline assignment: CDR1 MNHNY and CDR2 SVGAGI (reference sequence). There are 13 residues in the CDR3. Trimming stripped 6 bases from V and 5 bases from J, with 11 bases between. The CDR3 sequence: CASRLDHNNEQFF. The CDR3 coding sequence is TGTGCCAGCAGGCTGGACCACAACAATGAGCAGTTCTTC.

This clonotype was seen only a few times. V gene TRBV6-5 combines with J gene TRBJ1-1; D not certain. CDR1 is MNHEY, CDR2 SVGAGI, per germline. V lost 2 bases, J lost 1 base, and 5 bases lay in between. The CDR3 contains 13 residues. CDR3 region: CASSYGRNTEAFF. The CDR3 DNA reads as TGTGCCAGCAGTTACGGCAGGAACACTGAAGCTTTCTTT.

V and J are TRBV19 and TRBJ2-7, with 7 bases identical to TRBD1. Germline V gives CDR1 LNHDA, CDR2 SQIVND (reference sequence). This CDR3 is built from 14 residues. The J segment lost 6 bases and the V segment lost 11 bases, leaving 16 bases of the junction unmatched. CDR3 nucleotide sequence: TGTGCCTCCCCGACGGGAAGGGGGCTCTGCGAGCAGTACTTC. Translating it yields CASPTGRGLCEQYF.

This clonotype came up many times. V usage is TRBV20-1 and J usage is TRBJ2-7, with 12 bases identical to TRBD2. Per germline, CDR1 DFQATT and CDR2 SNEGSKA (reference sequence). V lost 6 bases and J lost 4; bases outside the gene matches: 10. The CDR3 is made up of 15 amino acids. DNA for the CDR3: TGCAGTGCGAAACGACCTAGCGGGAGGGTTTACGAGCAGTACTTC. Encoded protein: CSAKRPSGRVYEQYF.

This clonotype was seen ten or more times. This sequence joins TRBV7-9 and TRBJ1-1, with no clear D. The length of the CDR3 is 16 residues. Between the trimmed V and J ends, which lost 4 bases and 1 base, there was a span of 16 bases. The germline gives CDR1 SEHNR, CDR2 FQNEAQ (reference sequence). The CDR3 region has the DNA TGTGCCAGCAGCTCCCCACCCGGAGGTTGGAACACTGAAGCTTTCTTT. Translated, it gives CASSSPPGGWNTEAFF.

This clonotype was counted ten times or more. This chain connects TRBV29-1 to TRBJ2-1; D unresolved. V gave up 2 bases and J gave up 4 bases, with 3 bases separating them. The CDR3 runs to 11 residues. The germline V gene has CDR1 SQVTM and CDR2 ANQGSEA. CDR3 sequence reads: CSVEMYNEQFF. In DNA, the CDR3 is TGCAGCGTTGAAATGTACAATGAGCAGTTCTTC.

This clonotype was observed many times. CDR3 loop: CASRGIRSGANVLTF. The CDR3 DNA follows: TGCGCCAGCAGGGGAATTCGCTCTGGGGCCAACGTCCTGACTTTC. The chain links TRBV5-1 to TRBJ2-6; no clear D gene. The CDR3 extends over 15 amino acids. Trimming pared 5 bases from V and 0 bases from J, leaving 9 bases between. Germline V lookup: CDR1 SGHRS, CDR2 YFSETQ.

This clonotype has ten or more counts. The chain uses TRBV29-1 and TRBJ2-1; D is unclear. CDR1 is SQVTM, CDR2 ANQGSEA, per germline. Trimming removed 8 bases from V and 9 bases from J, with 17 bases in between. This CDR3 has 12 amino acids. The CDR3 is CSPVEEGGEQFF. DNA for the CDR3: TGCAGCCCCGTTGAGGAAGGCGGTGAGCAGTTCTTC.

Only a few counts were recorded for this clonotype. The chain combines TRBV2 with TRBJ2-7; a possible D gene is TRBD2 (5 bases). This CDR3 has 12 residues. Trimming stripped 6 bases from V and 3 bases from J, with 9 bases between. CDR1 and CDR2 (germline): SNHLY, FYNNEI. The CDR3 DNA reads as TGTGCCAGCAGACCGGGGATCTACGAGCAGTACTTC. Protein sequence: CASRPGIYEQYF.

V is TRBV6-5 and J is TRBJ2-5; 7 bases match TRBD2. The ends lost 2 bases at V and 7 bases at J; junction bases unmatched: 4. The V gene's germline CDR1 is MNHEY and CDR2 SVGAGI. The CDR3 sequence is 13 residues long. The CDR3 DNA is TGTGCCAGCAGTTACGGGGCTAGCGGGACCCAGTACTTC. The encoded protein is CASSYGASGTQYF.

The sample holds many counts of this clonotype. For the CDR3, the DNA is TGTGCCAGCAGCCCATCCGTGGGATATGGCTACACCTTC. Translating gives CASSPSVGYGYTF. The rearrangement joins TRBV7-9 to TRBJ1-2, with no clear D. CDR3 size: 13 residues. The V gene lost 5 bases and the J gene lost 5 bases, with 12 bases spanning the gap. Germline V gene sequence: CDR1 SEHNR, CDR2 FQNEAQ (reference sequence).

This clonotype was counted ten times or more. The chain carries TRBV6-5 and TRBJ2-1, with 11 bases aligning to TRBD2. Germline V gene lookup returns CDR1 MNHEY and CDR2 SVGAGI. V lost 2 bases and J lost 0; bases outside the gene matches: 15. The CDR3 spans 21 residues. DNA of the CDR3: TGTGCCAGCAGTTACCCCAGCAAGGCTAGCGGGAGGCCGAGCTCCTACAATGAGCAGTTCTTC. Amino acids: CASSYPSKASGRPSSYNEQFF.

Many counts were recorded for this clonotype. The DNA for the CDR3 is TGTGCCAGCAGCCTCACGGGACGGGGAACCAACAATGAGCAGTTCTTC. It encodes CASSLTGRGTNNEQFF. The chain couples TRBV7-6 to TRBJ2-1, with D perhaps matching TRBD1 or TRBD2 (5 bases each). The length of the CDR3 is 16 residues. The V gene's germline CDR1 is SGHVS and CDR2 FNYEAQ. Trimming pared 5 bases from V and 5 bases from J, leaving 19 bases between.

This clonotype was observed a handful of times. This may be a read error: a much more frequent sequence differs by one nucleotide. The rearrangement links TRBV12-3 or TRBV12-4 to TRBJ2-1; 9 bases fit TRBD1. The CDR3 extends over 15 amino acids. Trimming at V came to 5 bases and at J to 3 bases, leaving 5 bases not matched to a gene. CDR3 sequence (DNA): TGTGCCAGCAGTACCGGGACAGGGAGCTACAATGAGCAGTTCTTC. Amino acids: CASSTGTGSYNEQFF.